One and the same sample provided the 17 T cell receptor beta chains below, sequenced in a study of cytomegalovirus exposure and HLA in healthy donors (dated by TCRdb to the late 2010s). To prepare the library, the immunoSEQ multiplex PCR assay was applied. The multiplex PCR relied on a mix of 60 forward primers for TCR Vbeta segments and 13 reverse primers for TCR Jbeta segments. TCRdb holds this immuneACCESS table with in-frame rearrangements only. Some clones are missing; in checked studies, unresolved V genes explain under half, and the rest has no known cause. For this sample the table gives 55,000 to 85,000 clones, of which approximately 79% were detected only once. About 12% of the sample is taken by the ten largest. The sequenced sample was PBMCs. Receptors originate from a woman aged 40 to 49 in good health and CMV-seropositive.

The rearrangement uses TRBV7-9 and TRBJ2-5; the match to TRBD1 covers 7 bases. Germline CDR1 is SEHNR and CDR2 is FQNEAQ (reference sequence). CDR3 length: 13 residues. J was trimmed by 5 bases and V by 4 bases; bases with no gene match: 4. CDR3 amino acids: CASSSTGTETQYF. In DNA form, the CDR3 reads TGTGCCAGCAGCTCGACAGGGACGGAGACCCAGTACTTC.

The chain has TRBV7-2 and TRBJ1-1, with TRBD1 matching 7 bases. Germline lookup yields CDR1 SGHTA and CDR2 FQGNSA. This CDR3 is 14 amino acids long. V gave up 5 bases and J gave up 4 bases; unmatched junction bases: 7. Written as DNA, the CDR3 is TGTGCCAGCAGCGAACAGACAGGGACCACTGAAGCTTTCTTT. Translated, it gives CASSEQTGTTEAFF. Supplemented by reference TRBV7-2 and TRBJ1-1, the full variable domain reads GAGVSQSPSNKVTEKGKDVELRCDPISGHTALYWYRQSLGQGLEFLIYFQGNSAPDKSGLPSDRFSAERTGGSVSTLTIQRTQQEDSAVYLCASSEQTGTTEAFFGQGTRLTVV.

This chain connects TRBV2 to TRBJ2-7; 8 bases map to TRBD2. Germline CDR1 reads SNHLY; CDR2 reads FYNNEI. The CDR3 has 14 residues. The junction had 7 bases not matched to a gene; V was cut back by 7 bases and J by 2 bases. The CDR3 spells CASNVRGAPYEQYF. For the CDR3, the DNA is TGTGCCAGCAATGTGCGGGGGGCCCCCTACGAGCAGTACTTC.

The chain is built from TRBV19 and TRBJ1-5, with D uncertain. CDR3 length: 13 amino acids. Trimming took off 4 bases at V and 6 bases at J, with 10 bases between the two ends. Germline lookup yields CDR1 LNHDA and CDR2 SQIVND (reference sequence). The CDR3 DNA sequence: TGTGCCAGTAGTAATGGCGGGGTTCAGCCCCAGCATTTT. Residues: CASSNGGVQPQHF.

V is TRBV5-4 and J is TRBJ1-1; 8 bases align to TRBD1. V shed 0 bases and J 5 bases; nucleotides not matched to a gene: 6. CDR1 is SGHNT and CDR2 is YYREEE in the germline V gene (reference sequence). The CDR3 sequence is 15 residues long. The CDR3 region is CASSLVSQGATEAFF. Written as DNA, the CDR3 is TGTGCCAGCAGCTTGGTCTCGCAGGGGGCAACTGAAGCTTTCTTT. Full variable domain (outside the CDR3, taken from reference TRBV5-4 and TRBJ1-1): ETGVTQSPTHLIKTRGQQVTLRCSSQSGHNTVSWYQQALGQGPQFIFQYYREEENGRGNFPPRFSGLQFPNYSSELNVNALELDDSALYLCASSLVSQGATEAFFGQGTRLTVV.

The V call is TRBV30, the J call TRBJ1-5, with 9 bases lining up with TRBD1. Germline CDR1 GTSNPN, CDR2 SVGIG (reference sequence). Trimming cost V 5 bases and J 3 bases; bases outside gene matches: 2. The CDR3 has 13 residues. CDR3 coding DNA: TGTGCCTGGGGGGACAGGGACAATCAGCCCCAGCATTTT. Its translation: CAWGDRDNQPQHF.

The genes are TRBV18 and TRBJ1-1, with D possibly matching TRBD1 (5 bases). In germline, CDR1 is KGHSH, CDR2 LQKENI. The CDR3 has 17 amino acids. The ends were cut back, 3 bases at V and 0 bases at J, with 17 bases in the middle. In nucleotides, the CDR3 is TGTGCCAGCTCACCGAGGCAGGGTTTAACCCTGAACACTGAAGCTTTCTTT. It specifies CASSPRQGLTLNTEAFF.

This clone has only one observation. The gene calls are TRBV15 and TRBJ2-5; 8 bases agree with TRBD1. The ends lost 3 bases at V and 5 bases at J; junction bases unmatched: 8. This CDR3 has 15 amino acids. CDR1 is LNHNV, CDR2 YYDKDF, per germline (reference sequence). CDR3 bases: TGTGCCACCAGCAGCGACAGGGGTTTACCGGAGACCCAGTACTTC. Translated: CATSSDRGLPETQYF.

V and J are TRBV30 and TRBJ1-3, with a possible D match to TRBD1 (5 bases). Deletions cut 0 bases from V and 5 bases from J, with 8 bases between. This CDR3 comprises 13 residues. From germline, CDR1 is GTSNPN and CDR2 SVGIG (reference sequence). The CDR3 here is CAWSVGGRNTIYF. The CDR3 DNA sequence: TGTGCCTGGAGTGTGGGGGGAAGAAACACCATATATTTT.

The chain couples TRBV7-3 to TRBJ2-7, with TRBD2 matching over 9 bases. Germline CDR1 SGHTA, CDR2 FQGTGA. V shed 0 bases and J 3 bases; nucleotides not matched to a gene: 3. The length of the CDR3 is 15 residues. CDR3 nucleotides: TGTGCCAGCAGCTTAACGCGGGGGGGCCTCTACGAGCAGTACTTC. It encodes CASSLTRGGLYEQYF.

On this clone: A read error may produce the germline difference seen at one junction end. This chain uses TRBV19 with TRBJ1-5; TRBD1 is a possible D gene (5 bases). In germline, CDR1 is LNHDA, CDR2 SQIVND (reference sequence). The CDR3 covers 13 residues. CDR3 loop: CASSLETDQPQHF. DNA of the CDR3: TGTGCCAGTAGTTTAGAGACAGATCAGCCCCAGCATTTT.

The chain couples TRBV7-9 to TRBJ2-2, with 8 bases identical to TRBD1. Germline CDR1 reads SEHNR; CDR2 reads FQNEAQ (reference sequence). The J segment lost 6 bases and the V segment lost 6 bases, leaving 6 bases of the junction unmatched. This CDR3 region has 14 residues. The CDR3 loop is CASRRDRQAGELFF. The CDR3 coding sequence is TGTGCCAGCAGGCGGGACAGGCAGGCCGGGGAGCTGTTTTTT.

V gene TRBV15 combines with J gene TRBJ1-2; D is undetermined. Per the germline V gene, CDR1 is LNHNV and CDR2 is YYDKDF (reference sequence). The CDR3 totals 15 residues. V was pared by 0 bases and J by 1 base, with 9 bases between. CDR3 bases: TGTGCCACCAGCAGAGATGTAGCAAGTAACTATGGCTACACCTTC. Translation: CATSRDVASNYGYTF. Full variable domain (remainder filled in from reference TRBV15 and TRBJ1-2): DAMVIQNPRYQVTQFGKPVTLSCSQTLNHNVMYWYQQKSSQAPKLLFHYYDKDFNNEADTPDNFQSRRPNTSFCFLDIRSPGLGDTAMYLCATSRDVASNYGYTFGSGTRLTVV.

The chain combines TRBV9 with TRBJ1-5; TRBD1 is a possible D gene (5 bases). Germline V gives CDR1 SGDLS, CDR2 YYNGEE. This CDR3 has 15 residues. Deletions cut 1 base from V and 4 bases from J, with 12 bases between. CDR3 sequence reads: CASSVFPDTNQPQHF. The DNA of the CDR3 is TGTGCCAGCAGCGTATTCCCGGACACAAATCAGCCCCAGCATTTT.

The chain combines TRBV5-8 with TRBJ2-7; a weak D match, TRBD2 (5 bases). This CDR3 spans 14 amino acids. Trimming removed 0 bases at V and 3 bases at J, with 10 bases between. CDR1 is SGHTS and CDR2 is YDEGEE in the germline V gene. The CDR3 spells CASSLDPGFYEQYF. CDR3 nucleotides: TGTGCCAGCAGCTTGGACCCGGGATTCTACGAGCAGTACTTC.

The CDR3 DNA reads TGTGCCAGCAGAGGATACGCGGGGAGTAACACTGAAGCTTTCTTT. This gives the protein CASRGYAGSNTEAFF. This chain connects TRBV9 to TRBJ1-1; D gene ambiguous. Per the germline V gene, CDR1 is SGDLS and CDR2 is YYNGEE. The CDR3 consists of 15 residues. The germline V and J ends were trimmed by 5 bases and 2 bases, with 16 bases remaining between them.

This CDR3 is CATSILFGQGDYQPQHF. DNA of the CDR3: TGTGCCACCAGCATCCTATTTGGACAGGGGGATTATCAGCCCCAGCATTTT. The chain combines TRBV15 with TRBJ1-5; 10 bases fit TRBD1. Looked up from germline, CDR1 is LNHNV and CDR2 is YYDKDF (reference sequence). The trim removed 4 bases at V and 5 bases at J, leaving 11 bases unmatched. The CDR3 extends over 17 amino acids.